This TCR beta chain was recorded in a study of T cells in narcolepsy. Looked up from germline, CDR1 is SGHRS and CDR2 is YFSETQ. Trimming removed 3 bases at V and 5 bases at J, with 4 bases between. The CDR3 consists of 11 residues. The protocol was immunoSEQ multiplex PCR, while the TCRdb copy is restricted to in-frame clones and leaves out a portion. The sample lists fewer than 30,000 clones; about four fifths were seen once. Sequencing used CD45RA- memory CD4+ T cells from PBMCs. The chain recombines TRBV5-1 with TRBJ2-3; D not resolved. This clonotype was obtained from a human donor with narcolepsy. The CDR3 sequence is CASSSRDTQYF. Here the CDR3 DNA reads TGCGCCAGCAGCTCAAGAGATACGCAGTATTTT.